This T cell receptor beta chain was observed in a study of post-analysis software for immune sequencing data. Study in general: In terms of disease course, relapsing-remitting, secondary progressive and progressive-relapsing multiple sclerosis were included.

Study outcomes and limitations: Patients with multiple sclerosis recorded significantly lower normalized Chao1 diversity than controls, the study found. Strong co-clustering by F measure linked samples that shared a preparation batch. The five TRBV segments detected at higher frequency in patients than in controls included TRBV5-6, TRBV5-1 and TRBV20-1.

Germline CDR1 and CDR2: SGHRS and YFSETQ. The CDR3 loop spans 15 amino acids. The V end lost 0 bases, the J end lost 6 bases, and 13 bases lay between the germline ends. Comment on this clonotype: Its target is unknown.

Each TCR beta cDNA library carried unique molecular identifiers. Roughly 500,000 cDNA molecules were obtained from about 0.98 to 11 million T cells. Each CDR3 protein is one row after TCRdb ran MiXCR on the PCR reads. Of fewer than 550,000 distinct CDR3 sequences detected, 34% appear once; the ten largest clones hold approximately 5.4%. This chain connects TRBV5-1 to TRBJ1-5; tentative D call: TRBD1 (6 bases). The sample was blood. The clonotype originates from a girl aged 2-17 years with multiple sclerosis. The CDR3 nucleotides read TGCGCCAGCAGCTTGGTCCCGGACAGAGGTCAGCCCCAGCATTTT. Translating it yields CASSLVPDRGQPQHF.